Below, 15 T cell receptor beta chains from the same sample are listed, as sequenced in a study of regulatory T cells in long-lasting Graves disease. Time point given: newly diagnosed GD, antithyroid drugs for less than 3 months. From RNA extracted from PBMCs, the TCR library was made. CDR3-region Arm-PCR and iRepertoire HTBI primers produced the TCR beta libraries. In TCRdb, the multiplex PCR reads were re-called with MiXCR into one record per CDR3 protein. Here the sample spans approximately 480,000 distinct CDR3 sequences, around 15% being singletons. The sample was also linked to a second study, of T cells in Graves' hyperthyroidism and ophthalmopathy.

Sequenced here: peripheral blood mononuclear cells (PBMCs), sampled at new diagnosis, from a patient treated with antithyroid drugs. These receptors were collected from a man aged 35 to 55 with Graves disease.

This clonotype appeared many times. The V and J genes are TRBV18 and TRBJ2-3; D gene ambiguous. V was cut by 2 bases and J by 2 bases, with 11 bases left in between. This CDR3 region has 15 residues. CDR1 KGHSH and CDR2 LQKENI come from the germline V gene. This CDR3 reads CASSPKGPTTDTQYF. The CDR3 bases are TGTGCCAGCTCACCAAAAGGGCCAACCACAGATACGCAGTATTTT.

This clonotype has a handful of counts. V and J are TRBV6-1 and TRBJ2-5; 8 nucleotides align to TRBD2. Per the germline V gene, CDR1 is MNHNS and CDR2 is SASEGT. This CDR3 region has 16 residues. V shed 9 bases and J 0 bases; nucleotides not matched to a gene: 12. CDR3 in DNA: TGTGCCAGTCTCTCTGTCGAGCGGGGGTACCAAGAGACCCAGTACTTC. The encoded protein is CASLSVERGYQETQYF.

V is TRBV4-1 and J is TRBJ2-2; D is perhaps TRBD1 (5 bases). Germline lookup yields CDR1 MGHRA and CDR2 YSYEKL. The CDR3 contains 16 residues. The V and J ends lost 1 base and 4 bases respectively, with 13 bases between them. The CDR3 DNA reads as TGCGCCAGCAGCCAAGCTCCAGGGATAGTCACCGGGGAGCTGTTTTTT. Translation: CASSQAPGIVTGELFF.

The CDR3 DNA follows: TGTGCCACCACAACCGACAGTTCCTCTGGAAACACCATATATTTT. Translated, it gives CATTTDSSSGNTIYF. The J gene is TRBJ1-3, the V gene TRBV24-1; TRBD1 might be the D (5 bases). The CDR3 length is 15 residues. Germline assignment: CDR1 KGHDR and CDR2 SFDVKD. V was clipped by 8 bases and J by 0 bases, with 13 bases between them.

This clonotype has ten or more counts. V usage is TRBV6-1 and J usage is TRBJ2-2; 9 bases align to TRBD2. Germline CDR1 and CDR2: MNHNS and SASEGT. V shed 6 bases and J 7 bases; nucleotides not matched to a gene: 9. This CDR3 has 15 residues. The CDR3 coding sequence is TGTGCCAGCAGCGCCATTAGCGGGAGCTACGGGGAGCTGTTTTTT. Protein product: CASSAISGSYGELFF.

The chain links TRBV20-1 to TRBJ2-7; 8 bases fit TRBD1. V lost 7 bases to trimming and J lost 4 bases; unmatched junction nucleotides: 6. The CDR3 contains 12 residues. Germline V gene sequence: CDR1 DFQATT, CDR2 SNEGSKA (reference sequence). The CDR3 nucleotides read TGCAGTGTGTTTCAGGGGGCTTACGAGCAGTACTTC. Its translation: CSVFQGAYEQYF.

The chain combines TRBV29-1 with TRBJ2-7; D not resolved. Between the trimmed V and J ends, which lost 5 bases and 5 bases, there was a span of 13 bases. The CDR3 loop spans 12 amino acids. Germline CDR1 SQVTM, CDR2 ANQGSEA. CDR3 coding DNA: TGCAGCGTTCGTGAGGTGGGCGACGAGCAGTACTTC. This translates into CSVREVGDEQYF.

This clonotype has a count of ten or more. The chain links TRBV6-1 to TRBJ2-5; no definite D call. Trimming removed 1 base from V and 6 bases from J, with 18 bases in between. Germline V lookup: CDR1 MNHNS, CDR2 SASEGT. The length of the CDR3 is 16 residues. The CDR3: CASSEEPAVTGKTQYF. The CDR3 DNA reads TGTGCCAGCAGTGAAGAGCCCGCCGTGACTGGCAAGACCCAGTACTTC.

This clonotype has ten or more counts. The chain is built from TRBV2 and TRBJ2-1; D not resolved. With 8 bases removed from V and 1 base from J, the gap between germline ends came to 9 bases. Germline assignment: CDR1 SNHLY and CDR2 FYNNEI. This CDR3 region has 13 residues. CDR3 sequence: CASLKDSYNEQFF. CDR3 nucleotides: TGTGCCAGCCTGAAAGATTCCTACAATGAGCAGTTCTTC.

A note on this clonotype: A single base separates this from a much larger clone, so it may be a read error. The CDR3 region is CASGPGGASYEQYF. The CDR3 nucleotides read TGTGCCAGCGGCCCTGGGGGGGCTTCCTACGAGCAGTACTTC. The chain has TRBV2 and TRBJ2-7; D perhaps matches TRBD2 (7 bases). This CDR3 is 14 amino acids long. The V gene lost 8 bases and the J gene lost 1 base, with 15 bases spanning the gap. CDR1 is SNHLY and CDR2 is FYNNEI in the germline V gene.

The chain recombines TRBV28 with TRBJ1-5; no definite D call. Germline V CDR1 and CDR2: MDHEN, SYDVKM. The CDR3 extends over 15 amino acids. Trimming shortened V by 7 bases and J by 1 base, and 14 bases separated the two germline ends. In DNA form, the CDR3 reads TGTGCCAGCACTATTGGAGGTGGGAGCAATCAGCCCCAGCATTTT. This gives the protein CASTIGGGSNQPQHF.

In the case of this clonotype: With a much larger clone just one base away, this may be a read error. The chain employs TRBV9 and TRBJ2-1, with 13 nucleotides matching TRBD2. Trimming took 5 bases from V and 3 from J; bases not matched to a gene: 2. This CDR3 spans 15 amino acids. Germline V CDR1 and CDR2: SGDLS, YYNGEE. The CDR3 loop reads CASSTSGRGYNEQFF. Written as DNA, the CDR3 is TGTGCCAGCAGTACTAGCGGGAGGGGCTACAATGAGCAGTTCTTC.

This clonotype has a count of ten or more. The chain is built from TRBV6-1 and TRBJ1-5; 8 nucleotides match TRBD1. CDR1 and CDR2 (germline): MNHNS, SASEGT. This CDR3 is built from 15 residues. V trimming: 1 base; J trimming: 7 bases; junction bases outside the gene matches: 6. DNA for the CDR3: TGTGCCAGCAGTGAAGGGGCAGGGGGCATGCAGCCCCAGCATTTT. Protein: CASSEGAGGMQPQHF.

In this sample, this clonotype turned up many times. The gene calls are TRBV3-1 and TRBJ1-2; 8 bases match TRBD1. The CDR3 loop spans 14 amino acids. Germline V CDR1 and CDR2: LGHDT, YNNKEL (reference sequence). Trimming at V came to 4 bases and at J to 4 bases, leaving 5 bases not matched to a gene. The CDR3 DNA is TGTGCCAGCAGCCGGACAGGGTCGTCCTATGGCTACACCTTC. Protein product: CASSRTGSSYGYTF. The full variable domain, completed using reference TRBV3-1 and TRBJ1-2, is DTAVSQTPKYLVTQMGNDKSIKCEQNLGHDTMYWYKQDSKKFLKIMFSYNNKELIINETVPNRFSPKSPDKAHLNLHINSLELGDSAVYFCASSRTGSSYGYTFGSGTRLTVV.

This clonotype was detected many times. CDR3 sequence (DNA): TGCAGTGCTAGACAGGGGGCGAACACCGGGGAGCTGTTTTTT. Amino acids: CSARQGANTGELFF. The V call is TRBV20-1, the J call TRBJ2-2; 7 bases are a match to TRBD1. The CDR3 length is 14 residues. Germline values: CDR1 DFQATT, CDR2 SNEGSKA (reference sequence). J was trimmed by 0 bases and V by 2 bases; bases with no gene match: 0.